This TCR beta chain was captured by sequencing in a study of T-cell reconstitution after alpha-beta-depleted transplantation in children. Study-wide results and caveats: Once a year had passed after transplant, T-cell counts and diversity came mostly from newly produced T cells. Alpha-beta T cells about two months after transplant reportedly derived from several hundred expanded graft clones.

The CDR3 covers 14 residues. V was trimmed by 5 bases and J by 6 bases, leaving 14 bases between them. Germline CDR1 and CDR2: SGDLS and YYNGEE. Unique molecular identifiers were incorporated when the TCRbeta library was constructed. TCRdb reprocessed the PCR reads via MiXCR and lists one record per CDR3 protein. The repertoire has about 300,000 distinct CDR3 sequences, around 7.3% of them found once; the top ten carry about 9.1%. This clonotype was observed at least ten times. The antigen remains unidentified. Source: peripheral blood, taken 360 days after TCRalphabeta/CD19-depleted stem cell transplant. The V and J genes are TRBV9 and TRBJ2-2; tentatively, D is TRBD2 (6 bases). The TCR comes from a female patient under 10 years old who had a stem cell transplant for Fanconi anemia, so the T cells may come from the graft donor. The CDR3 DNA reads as TGTGCCAGCAGGACCTTGGCGGGACCCGGGGAGCTGTTTTTT. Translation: CASRTLAGPGELFF.